This T cell receptor (beta chain) was identified in a study of blood T cells in healthy people across ages. Whole-study findings and limits: Fewer expanded clones and more diversity marked long-lived versus aged donors. Naive T cell percentage by flow cytometry tracked strongly with beta diversity.

Primers used in a second PCR of about 7 to 12 cycles were a sample-barcoded 5' primer and a J-beta primer mix. TCRdb reprocessed the 5' RACE reads via MiXCR and lists one record per CDR3 protein. The table records hundreds of thousands of distinct CDR3 sequences, about 53% of them present only once. The CDR3 sequence is 16 residues long. The V gene end was trimmed by 7 bases and the J gene end by 7 bases; junction bases not matched to a gene: 11. As for this clonotype: Its antigen is still unknown.

Sequencing was done on a sample of blood. The V gene is TRBV12-3 or TRBV12-4, the J gene TRBJ2-1, with TRBD2 identical over 12 bases. The receptor was derived from an elderly man in good health. CDR3 coding DNA: TGTGCCAGCATTTCACGGACTAGCGGGGCTCGGAATGAGCAGTTCTTC. Its translation: CASISRTSGARNEQFF.